This paragraph reports one T cell receptor (beta chain). The sample comes from a study of T cell responses to AZD1222 COVID-19 vaccine. The CDR3 sequence is 14 residues long. Trimming pared 2 bases from V and 4 bases from J, leaving 12 bases between. The germline CDR1 and CDR2 sequences are LGHDT and YNNKEL (reference sequence). Libraries were prepared by immunoSEQ multiplex PCR; TCRdb keeps only in-frame clonotypes and omits some of them. Found here are more than 100,000 clones, roughly 90% of them singletons; the top ten hold roughly 3.6%. The chain uses TRBV3-1 (or the pseudogene TRBV3-2) and TRBJ2-7; D possibly corresponds to TRBD1 (5 bases). This sequence originates from an adult in good health. Sequenced material: peripheral blood, taken on day 0 of AZD1222 vaccination. In nucleotides, the CDR3 is TGTGCCAGCAGCCAAACAGGTCAGAGGTACGAGCAGTACTTC. Translation: CASSQTGQRYEQYF.